The T cell receptor beta chain described here comes from a study of OX40 agonist ivuxolimab in advanced cancers. Whole-study findings and limits: The authors also found low normalized T-cell clonal expansion in some nonresponders.

CDR1 and CDR2 from the germline V gene are SGHNT and YYREEE (reference sequence). V lost 2 bases to trimming and J lost 7 bases, with 18 bases between them. There are 15 residues in the CDR3. About this clone: The target antigen is unknown.

The assay was immunoSEQ multiplex PCR, and TCRdb's table has in-frame clones only and misses some. Of tens of thousands of clones listed, 65% to 85% were seen once; the top ten hold more than 6%. The TCR originated in an adult with an advanced solid tumor such as melanoma, head and neck, liver or kidney cancer. J is TRBJ1-2 and V is TRBV5-4, with D possibly TRBD1 on 5 matching bases. The sample consisted of CD4+ or CD8+ T cells sorted from blood, taken in a trial of the OX40 agonist ivuxolimab. CDR3 in amino acids: CASSFGPGDGGGYTF. The CDR3 DNA reads as TGTGCCAGCAGCTTTGGGCCGGGGGATGGGGGTGGCTACACCTTC.